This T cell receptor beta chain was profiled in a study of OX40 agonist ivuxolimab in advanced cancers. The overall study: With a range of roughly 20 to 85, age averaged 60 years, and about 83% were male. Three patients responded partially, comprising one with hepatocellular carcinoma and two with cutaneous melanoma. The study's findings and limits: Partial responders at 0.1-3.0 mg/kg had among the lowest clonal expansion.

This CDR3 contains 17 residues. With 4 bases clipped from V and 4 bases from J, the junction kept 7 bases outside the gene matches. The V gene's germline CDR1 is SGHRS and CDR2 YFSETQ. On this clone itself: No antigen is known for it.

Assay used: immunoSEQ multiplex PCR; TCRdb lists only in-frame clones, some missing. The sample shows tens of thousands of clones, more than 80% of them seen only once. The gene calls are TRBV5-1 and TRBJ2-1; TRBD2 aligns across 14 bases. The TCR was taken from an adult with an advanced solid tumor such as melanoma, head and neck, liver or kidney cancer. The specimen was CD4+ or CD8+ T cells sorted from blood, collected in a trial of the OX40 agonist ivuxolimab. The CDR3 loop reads CASSPGTSGRIYNEQFF. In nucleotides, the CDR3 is TGCGCCAGCAGCCCGGGGACTAGCGGGAGAATTTACAATGAGCAGTTCTTC.